The 4 T cell receptor beta chains presented below share a single source sample, sequenced in a study of cytomegalovirus exposure and HLA in healthy donors. 13 Jbeta primers and 60 Vbeta primers were used for the PCR. Generated by immunoSEQ multiplex PCR, the TCRdb table keeps only in-frame clones and is missing some. The sample has 170,000 or so clones, more than 80% seen once. Sequencing was carried out using PBMCs. These receptors came from a man aged 18 to 29 in good health and CMV-seronegative.

The chain uses TRBV5-6 and TRBJ2-7; 7 bases map to TRBD1. Germline CDR1 reads SGHDT; CDR2 reads YYEEEE. This CDR3 region has 14 residues. V lost 1 base, J lost 6 bases, and 7 bases stayed unmatched. The CDR3 loop reads CASSLKPTGREQYF. CDR3 bases: TGTGCCAGCAGCTTGAAGCCGACAGGGCGCGAGCAGTACTTC. Looking up the rest from reference TRBV5-6 and TRBJ2-7 gives the full variable domain: DAGVTQSPTHLIKTRGQQVTLRCSPKSGHDTVSWYQQALGQGPQFIFQYYEEEERQRGNFPDRFSGHQFPNYSSELNVNALLLGDSALYLCASSLKPTGREQYFGPGTRLTVT.

The rearrangement joins TRBV27 to TRBJ2-1; D is perhaps TRBD1 (6 bases). V was pared by 3 bases and J by 2 bases, with 11 bases between. The CDR3 covers 15 residues. Per the germline V gene, CDR1 is MNHEY and CDR2 is SMNVEV (reference sequence). This CDR3 is CASSFGQWPYNEQFF. In DNA, the CDR3 is TGTGCCAGCAGTTTTGGACAGTGGCCCTACAATGAGCAGTTCTTC.

V and J are TRBV2 and TRBJ1-4, with D tentatively TRBD1 (6 bases). CDR3 length: 15 residues. Trimming pared 0 bases from V and 11 bases from J, leaving 16 bases between. Per the germline V gene, CDR1 is SNHLY and CDR2 is FYNNEI. As DNA, the CDR3 is TGTGCCAGCAGTGAAGCGGGGCAGGGGTGGTTGAAACTGTTTTTT. It yields the protein CASSEAGQGWLKLFF.

The chain links TRBV6-6 to TRBJ1-1; D is uncertain. Trimming took 7 bases from V and 5 from J, leaving 8 bases between them. Germline-derived CDR1 and CDR2 are MNHNY and SVGAGI (reference sequence). The CDR3 runs to 11 residues. Written as DNA, the CDR3 is TGTGCCAGCAATGCGAATACTGAAGCTTTCTTT. This gives the protein CASNANTEAFF.